A single sample gave rise to the 21 T cell receptor beta chains below, sequenced in a study of vaccination effects on CD4 cells after COVID-19. ViraFEST used viral peptide pools to expand antigen-specific CD4+ T cells before sequencing. Scientists isolated CD4+ T cells after a roughly ten-day culture period ended. Vaccinated recipients, who were negative for nucleocapsid antibodies, had no history of SARS-CoV-2 infection. The repertoire was sequenced with immunoSEQ multiplex PCR; TCRdb's copy has only in-frame clones and lacks some. The repertoire holds tens of thousands of clones, with about 80% as singletons. These TCRs are of unknown antigen specificity. The sequencing here drew on CD4+ T cells from PBMCs cultured with HCoV-OC43 spike peptides, taken before COVID-19 vaccination. Noted subset: HCoV-OC43 spike overlapping peptide pool stimulation. The origin of the receptors is a human donor who received a COVID-19 vaccine.

This chain connects TRBV15 to TRBJ1-4, with no clear D. Germline CDR1 reads LNHNV; CDR2 reads YYDKDF (reference sequence). The V gene lost 1 base and the J gene lost 1 base, with 10 bases spanning the gap. The CDR3 has 16 amino acids. As DNA, the CDR3 is TGTGCCACCAGCAGAGCTCCCATCGGAACTAATGAAAAACTGTTTTTT. It yields the protein CATSRAPIGTNEKLFF.

The chain joins TRBV18 to TRBJ2-1; D unresolved. The CDR3 consists of 14 residues. Trimming took off 1 base at V and 6 bases at J, with 10 bases between the two ends. Germline V gives CDR1 KGHSH, CDR2 LQKENI. The CDR3 DNA is TGTGCCAGCTCACCACAGAGAGGAGCCAATGAGCAGTTCTTC. Its protein is CASSPQRGANEQFF.

V gene TRBV3-1 (or the pseudogene TRBV3-2) combines with J gene TRBJ2-3; D is perhaps TRBD2 (7 bases). The V gene's germline CDR1 is LGHDT and CDR2 YNNKEL (reference sequence). The CDR3 totals 16 residues. Trimming shortened V by 4 bases and J by 1 base, and 15 bases separated the two germline ends. The chain's CDR3 is CASSRRRGAGTDTQYF. Here the CDR3 DNA reads TGTGCCAGCAGCCGCCGACGGGGGGCTGGCACAGATACGCAGTATTTT.

The chain has TRBV19 and TRBJ1-1, with TRBD1 matching 9 bases. The CDR3 has 16 amino acids. Germline V gene data show CDR1 as LNHDA and CDR2 as SQIVND (reference sequence). J was trimmed by 0 bases and V by 6 bases; bases with no gene match: 8. DNA of the CDR3: TGTGCCAGTAGCGCGGGGACAGGGATAATGAACACTGAAGCTTTCTTT. Its protein is CASSAGTGIMNTEAFF.

The V and J genes are TRBV19 and TRBJ1-1; the match to TRBD1 covers 7 bases. The germline gives CDR1 LNHDA, CDR2 SQIVND (reference sequence). This CDR3 has 14 amino acids. The ends lost 1 base at V and 5 bases at J; junction bases unmatched: 4. CDR3 nucleotide sequence: TGTGCCAGTAGTATAGCCTACAGGGGTACTGAAGCTTTCTTT. Amino acids: CASSIAYRGTEAFF.

This chain links TRBV29-1 with TRBJ2-2; possibly TRBD1 or TRBD2 for D (5 bases each). The CDR3 runs to 16 residues. Germline CDR1 reads SQVTM; CDR2 reads ANQGSEA. V gave up 0 bases and J gave up 2 bases, with 13 bases separating them. The CDR3 bases are TGCAGCGTTGAAGAGGGACCCTGGACAAACACCGGGGAGCTGTTTTTT. Encoded protein: CSVEEGPWTNTGELFF.

V and J are TRBV12-3 or TRBV12-4 and TRBJ1-2; D gene uncertain. The CDR3 is 12 amino acids. With 4 bases removed from V and 7 bases from J, the gap between germline ends came to 10 bases. CDR3 nucleotides: TGTGCCAGCAGTTGGGTTAAATTTGGCTACACCTTC. It codes for CASSWVKFGYTF.

The chain has TRBV7-2 and TRBJ1-1; TRBD1 is a possible D gene (6 bases). Germline V gene sequence: CDR1 SGHTA, CDR2 FQGNSA. Trimming shortened V by 1 base and J by 6 bases, and 15 bases separated the two germline ends. The CDR3 consists of 15 residues. As DNA, the CDR3 is TGTGCCAGCAGCTTAGGCAGGGGCAGGAGTGCTGAAGCTTTCTTT. Translating it yields CASSLGRGRSAEAFF. Full variable domain (remainder filled in from reference TRBV7-2 and TRBJ1-1): GAGVSQSPSNKVTEKGKDVELRCDPISGHTALYWYRQSLGQGLEFLIYFQGNSAPDKSGLPSDRFSAERTGGSVSTLTIQRTQQEDSAVYLCASSLGRGRSAEAFFGQGTRLTVV.

This clone was observed once. This chain joins TRBV7-3 and TRBJ2-3; 12 bases fit TRBD2. Unmatched junction bases numbered 6, after V lost 5 bases and J lost 0 bases. CDR3 length: 17 residues. Per germline, CDR1 SGHTA and CDR2 FQGTGA. CDR3 nucleotides: TGTGCCAGCAGCCAGGGACTAGCGGGCACGAGCACAGATACGCAGTATTTT. Amino acids: CASSQGLAGTSTDTQYF.

V is TRBV27 and J is TRBJ2-2; perhaps D is TRBD1 or TRBD2 (6 bases each). The V and J ends lost 3 bases and 6 bases respectively, with 14 bases between them. CDR3 length: 15 residues. CDR1 is MNHEY, CDR2 SMNVEV, per germline (reference sequence). CDR3 bases: TGTGCCAGCAGTTTCCGGGGGCCTTACGCCGGGGAGCTGTTTTTT. Residues: CASSFRGPYAGELFF.

This clone was found a few times. The genes are TRBV2 and TRBJ1-1, with D hard to call. V gave up 2 bases and J gave up 1 base, with 5 bases separating them. Germline CDR1 reads SNHLY; CDR2 reads FYNNEI. The CDR3 sequence is 13 residues long. The CDR3: CASSEMGNTEAFF. CDR3 nucleotides: TGTGCCAGCAGTGAAATGGGGAACACTGAAGCTTTCTTT.

The chain uses TRBV18 and TRBJ1-5; 12 nucleotides match TRBD1. The CDR3 spans 15 residues. CDR1 and CDR2 from the germline V gene are KGHSH and LQKENI. The junction had 2 bases not matched to a gene; V was cut back by 3 bases and J by 5 bases. In DNA form, the CDR3 reads TGTGCCAGCTCACCCGGGACAGGGGGCCATCAGCCCCAGCATTTT. It specifies CASSPGTGGHQPQHF. The full variable domain, rest sourced from reference TRBV18 and TRBJ1-5, is NAGVMQNPRHLVRRRGQEARLRCSPMKGHSHVYWYRQLPEEGLKFMVYLQKENIIDESGMPKERFSAEFPKEGPSILRIQQVVRGDSAAYFCASSPGTGGHQPQHFGDGTRLSIL.

This chain uses TRBV7-2 with TRBJ2-5; the D is unclear. V was pared by 7 bases and J by 5 bases, with 11 bases between. CDR1 SGHTA and CDR2 FQGNSA come from the germline V gene. The CDR3 has 12 residues. The CDR3 bases are TGTGCCAGCACGGCTGGTCACGAGACCCAGTACTTC. Protein sequence: CASTAGHETQYF.

This sequence joins TRBV6-5 and TRBJ1-2; 7 nucleotides agree with TRBD1. This CDR3 has 14 residues. Germline CDR1 reads MNHEY; CDR2 reads SVGAGI. The junction had 10 bases not matched to a gene; V was cut back by 6 bases and J by 6 bases. In nucleotides, the CDR3 is TGTGCCAGCAGACGACAGGGAACAGTCCATGGCTACACCTTC. It codes for CASRRQGTVHGYTF.

The CDR3 reads CASSLGGRGSTDTQYF. The CDR3 DNA follows: TGTGCCAGCAGCTTAGGGGGGCGGGGAAGCACAGATACGCAGTATTTT. This chain joins TRBV7-9 and TRBJ2-3; D is perhaps TRBD1 or TRBD2 (6 bases each). The germline gives CDR1 SEHNR, CDR2 FQNEAQ (reference sequence). This CDR3 contains 16 residues. V lost 1 base and J 0 bases, leaving 11 bases between the germline ends.

The gene calls are TRBV7-2 and TRBJ2-5; 10 bases agree with TRBD2. Trimming took 5 bases from V and 5 from J; bases not matched to a gene: 11. This CDR3 contains 16 residues. The germline V gene has CDR1 SGHTA and CDR2 FQGNSA. The CDR3 spells CASSPILAGGSETQYF. CDR3 DNA: TGTGCCAGCAGCCCGATTTTAGCGGGGGGTTCGGAGACCCAGTACTTC.

The chain couples TRBV25-1 to TRBJ2-4; D gene ambiguous. This CDR3 region has 11 residues. V was pared by 4 bases and J by 7 bases, with 5 bases between. Germline loops: CDR1 MGHDK, CDR2 SYGVNS. The CDR3 nucleotides are TGTGCCAGCAGTGGGATGAACATTCAGTACTTC. Protein: CASSGMNIQYF.

This clone has a single count. The V gene is TRBV5-6, the J gene TRBJ2-3; D gene ambiguous. V dropped 0 bases and J dropped 3 bases, with 8 bases sitting between them. The CDR3 is made up of 14 amino acids. The germline CDR1 and CDR2 sequences are SGHDT and YYEEEE. CDR3 protein: CASSLGLTTDTQYF. CDR3 DNA sequence: TGTGCCAGCAGCTTGGGGCTTACGACAGATACGCAGTATTTT.

The chain links TRBV5-1 to TRBJ2-5; weak D call: TRBD1 (5 bases). The CDR3 has 14 amino acids. The germline gives CDR1 SGHRS, CDR2 YFSETQ. The V and J ends lost 3 bases and 2 bases respectively, with 11 bases between them. The CDR3 DNA sequence: TGCGCCAGCAGCTCGCCAAGGGGACAAGAGACCCAGTACTTC. Its translation is CASSSPRGQETQYF.

V gene TRBV5-1 combines with J gene TRBJ2-2; 14 bases are a match to TRBD2. V trimming: 4 bases; J trimming: 8 bases; junction bases outside the gene matches: 4. This CDR3 has 15 residues. The germline V gene has CDR1 SGHRS and CDR2 YFSETQ. The CDR3 coding sequence is TGCGCCAGCAGCCGACTAGCGGGGGGGCCAGGGGAGCTGTTTTTT. Translated, it gives CASSRLAGGPGELFF.

Comments on this clone: The sample contains more than one DNA sequence encoding this CDR3. The chain couples TRBV30 to TRBJ2-5; D is undetermined. Germline V gene data show CDR1 as GTSNPN and CDR2 as SVGIG (reference sequence). CDR3 length equals 11 residues. V dropped 0 bases and J dropped 5 bases, with 4 bases sitting between them. CDR3 sequence reads: CAWSVRETQYF. DNA of the CDR3: TGTGCCTGGAGTGTGAGGGAGACCCAGTACTTC.